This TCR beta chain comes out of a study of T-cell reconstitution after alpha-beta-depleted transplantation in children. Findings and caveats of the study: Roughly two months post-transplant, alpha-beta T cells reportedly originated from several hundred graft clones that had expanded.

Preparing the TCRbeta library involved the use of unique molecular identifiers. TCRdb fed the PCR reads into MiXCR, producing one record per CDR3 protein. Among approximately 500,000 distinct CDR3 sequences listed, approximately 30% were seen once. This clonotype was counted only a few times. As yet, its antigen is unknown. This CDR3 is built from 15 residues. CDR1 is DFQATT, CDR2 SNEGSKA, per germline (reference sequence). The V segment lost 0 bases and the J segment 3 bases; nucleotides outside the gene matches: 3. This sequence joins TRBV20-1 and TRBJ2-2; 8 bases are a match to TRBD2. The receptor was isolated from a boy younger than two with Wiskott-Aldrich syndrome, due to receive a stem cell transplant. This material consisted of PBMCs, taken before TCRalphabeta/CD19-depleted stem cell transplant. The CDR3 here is CSARDPGRDTGELFF. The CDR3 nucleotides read TGCAGTGCTAGAGACCCCGGGAGGGACACCGGGGAGCTGTTTTTT.